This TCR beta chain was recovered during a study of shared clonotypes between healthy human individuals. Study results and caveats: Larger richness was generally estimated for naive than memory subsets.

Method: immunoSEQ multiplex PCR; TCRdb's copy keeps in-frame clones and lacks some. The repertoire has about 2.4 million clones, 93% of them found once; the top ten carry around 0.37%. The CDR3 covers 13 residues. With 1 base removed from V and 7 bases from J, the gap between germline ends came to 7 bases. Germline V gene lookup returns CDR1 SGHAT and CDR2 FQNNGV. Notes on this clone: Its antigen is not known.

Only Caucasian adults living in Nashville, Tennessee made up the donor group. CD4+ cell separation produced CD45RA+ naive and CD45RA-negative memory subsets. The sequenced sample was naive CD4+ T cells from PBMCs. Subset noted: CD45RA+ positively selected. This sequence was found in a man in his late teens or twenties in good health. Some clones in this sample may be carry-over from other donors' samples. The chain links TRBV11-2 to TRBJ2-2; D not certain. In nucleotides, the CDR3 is TGTGCCAGCAGCTTAGTCCAAAACGGGGAGCTGTTTTTT. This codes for CASSLVQNGELFF.